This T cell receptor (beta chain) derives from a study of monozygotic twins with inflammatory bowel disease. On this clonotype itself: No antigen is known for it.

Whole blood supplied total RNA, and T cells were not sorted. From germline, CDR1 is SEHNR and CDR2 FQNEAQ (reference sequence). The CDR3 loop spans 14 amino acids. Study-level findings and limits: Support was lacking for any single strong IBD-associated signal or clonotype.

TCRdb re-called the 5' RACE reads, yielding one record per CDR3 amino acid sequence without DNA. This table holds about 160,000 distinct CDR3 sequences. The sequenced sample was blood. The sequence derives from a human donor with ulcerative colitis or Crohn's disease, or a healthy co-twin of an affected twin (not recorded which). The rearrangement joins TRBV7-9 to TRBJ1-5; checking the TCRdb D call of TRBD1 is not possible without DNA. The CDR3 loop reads CASSPGQGLPAQHF.